Below are 29 T cell receptor beta chains sequenced from a single sample in a study of cytomegalovirus exposure and HLA in healthy donors. Primers for the PCR totalled 60 Vbeta and 13 Jbeta. Using immunoSEQ multiplex PCR, the repertoire was profiled, and TCRdb retains in-frame clones only, with some absent. The sample has some 110,000 clones, 70% to 80% seen once. Sequencing was carried out using PBMCs. The source is a man aged 50 or older in good health and CMV-seronegative.

The rearrangement uses TRBV5-4 and TRBJ1-1, with TRBD1 matching over 10 bases. CDR3 length: 15 amino acids. Trimming removed 3 bases from V and 1 base from J; junction bases left unmatched: 3. Germline V gene sequence: CDR1 SGHNT, CDR2 YYREEE (reference sequence). This CDR3 reads CASSYRDRGNTEAFF. For the CDR3, the DNA is TGTGCCAGCAGCTATAGGGACAGGGGGAACACTGAAGCTTTCTTT.

This sequence joins TRBV18 and TRBJ2-7; D may be TRBD1 (7 bases). Germline values: CDR1 KGHSH, CDR2 LQKENI. CDR3 size: 13 residues. V lost 3 bases, J lost 6 bases, and 12 bases lay in between. The chain's CDR3 is CASSPNRGGEQYV. Here the CDR3 DNA reads TGTGCCAGCTCACCTAACAGGGGAGGCGAGCAGTACGTC.

The chain combines TRBV19 with TRBJ1-5; D not certain. Germline V gene data show CDR1 as LNHDA and CDR2 as SQIVND (reference sequence). CDR3 size: 13 residues. The germline V and J ends were trimmed by 2 bases and 7 bases, with 9 bases remaining between them. CDR3 loop: CASSILQAQPQHF. CDR3 sequence (DNA): TGTGCCAGTAGTATACTTCAGGCGCAGCCCCAGCATTTT.

The rearrangement joins TRBV6-1 to TRBJ1-1; 8 bases fit TRBD1. Germline V gives CDR1 MNHNS, CDR2 SASEGT. The trim removed 4 bases at V and 6 bases at J, leaving 7 bases unmatched. The length of the CDR3 is 14 residues. In DNA form, the CDR3 reads TGTGCCAGCAGTGCCCTCCAGGGGGCGGCTGAAGCTTTCTTT. Protein: CASSALQGAAEAFF.

The sample holds one count of this clone. This chain uses TRBV6-5 with TRBJ1-2; 7 bases match TRBD1. This CDR3 is built from 14 residues. V gave up 5 bases and J gave up 4 bases; unmatched junction bases: 7. Germline V lookup: CDR1 MNHEY, CDR2 SVGAGI. Written as DNA, the CDR3 is TGTGCCAGCAGTACCGACTCAGGGGGCTATGGCTACACCTTC. Translating it yields CASSTDSGGYGYTF.

The V gene is TRBV9, the J gene TRBJ2-7; tentatively, D is TRBD2 (6 bases). The CDR3 has 14 amino acids. V lost 0 bases and J lost 4, with 11 bases in between. The germline V gene has CDR1 SGDLS and CDR2 YYNGEE. The CDR3 sequence: CASSVAGDDYEQYF. CDR3 in DNA: TGTGCCAGCAGCGTAGCGGGGGACGATTACGAGCAGTACTTC. The whole variable domain, remainder taken from reference TRBV9 and TRBJ2-7, is DSGVTQTPKHLITATGQRVTLRCSPRSGDLSVYWYQQSLDQGLQFLIQYYNGEERAKGNILERFSAQQFPDLHSELNLSSLELGDSALYFCASSVAGDDYEQYFGPGTRLTVT.

V usage is TRBV6-6 and J usage is TRBJ1-1; D unclear. V lost 7 bases, J lost 4 bases, and 16 bases lay in between. Germline V gene data show CDR1 as MNHNY and CDR2 as SVGAGI (reference sequence). The CDR3 runs 14 residues. CDR3 coding DNA: TGTGCCAGCACCCAAACCCTAGAGGGCACTGAAGCTTTCTTT. Its translation is CASTQTLEGTEAFF.

The chain couples TRBV7-9 to TRBJ2-5; D possibly corresponds to TRBD2 (6 bases). V was clipped by 5 bases and J by 4 bases, with 14 bases between them. Germline V CDR1 and CDR2: SEHNR, FQNEAQ (reference sequence). The CDR3 has 14 residues. CDR3 sequence: CASSLPLARETQYF. Written as DNA, the CDR3 is TGTGCCAGCAGCCTCCCGCTAGCGAGAGAGACCCAGTACTTC.

CDR3 nucleotide sequence: TGTGCCAGCAGCTTACTTGGACAGCCCTATGGCTACACCTTC. Its translation: CASSLLGQPYGYTF. The chain links TRBV7-2 to TRBJ1-2, with D perhaps TRBD1 (6 bases). The CDR3 totals 14 residues. Trimming took off 2 bases at V and 4 bases at J, with 11 bases between the two ends. Germline V gene data show CDR1 as SGHTA and CDR2 as FQGNSA.

In its sample, this clone was seen a few times. The chain recombines TRBV7-8 with TRBJ2-3; no clear D gene. The CDR3 extends over 14 amino acids. Germline values: CDR1 SGHVS, CDR2 FQNEAQ. The V and J ends lost 4 bases and 4 bases respectively, with 12 bases between them. The CDR3 DNA follows: TGTGCCAGCAGCTCTTCTAGAGAAGCAGATACGCAGTATTTT. Protein sequence: CASSSSREADTQYF.

This chain uses TRBV6-5 with TRBJ2-1; TRBD2 matches at 8 bases. There are 15 residues in the CDR3. From germline, CDR1 is MNHEY and CDR2 SVGAGI. Trimming cost V 7 bases and J 6 bases; bases outside gene matches: 11. In DNA, the CDR3 is TGTGCCAGCAAAGCCGGGACTAGGGGAAGCAATGAGCAGTTCTTC. Residues: CASKAGTRGSNEQFF.

This clone was observed a handful of times. A read error may produce the germline difference seen at one junction end. The rearrangement uses TRBV7-9 and TRBJ1-2; tentative D call: TRBD1 (6 bases). The CDR3 has 15 amino acids. Germline V gene data show CDR1 as SEHNR and CDR2 as FQNEAQ (reference sequence). The DNA for the CDR3 is TGTTCCAGCAGCTCGGCCCTCACAGGGCCCTATGGCTACACCTTC. Encoded protein: CSSSSALTGPYGYTF. Based on the CDR3 plus reference TRBV7-9 and TRBJ1-2, the full variable domain is DTGVSQNPRHKITKRGQNVTFRCDPISEHNRLYWYRQTLGQGPEFLTYFQNEAQLEKSRLLSDRFSAERPKGSFSTLEIQRTEQGDSAMYLCSSSSALTGPYGYTFGSGTRLTVV.

Points on this clone: An end of the junction differs from the germline gene, which may be a read error. Other DNA sequences in the sample encode the same CDR3. The rearrangement uses TRBV19 and TRBJ1-2; D is unresolved. The V gene's germline CDR1 is LNHDA and CDR2 SQIVND (reference sequence). This CDR3 region has 13 residues. This CDR3 is CASSINTNYGYTF. The CDR3, as DNA: TGTGCCAGTAGTATCAACACAAACTACGGCTACACCTTC.

The chain links TRBV6-1 to TRBJ2-7; D gene ambiguous. Germline CDR1 reads MNHNS; CDR2 reads SASEGT. This CDR3 comprises 13 residues. Between the trimmed V and J ends, which lost 3 bases and 1 base, there was a span of 7 bases. The CDR3 region is CASSDQVSYEQYV. The CDR3, as DNA: TGTGCCAGCAGTGATCAGGTGTCCTACGAGCAGTACGTC.

This clone is a singleton in its sample. CDR3 coding DNA: TGTGCCAGCAGCCAAGCAGGGCACACTGAAGCTTTCTTT. Translating gives CASSQAGHTEAFF. This chain links TRBV4-2 with TRBJ1-1; D possibly corresponds to TRBD1 (5 bases). The V and J ends lost 1 base and 3 bases respectively, with 6 bases between them. The CDR3 runs 13 residues. CDR1 LGHNA and CDR2 YNFKEQ come from the germline V gene.

The gene calls are TRBV5-6 and TRBJ1-1, with 9 bases fitting TRBD1. V was pared by 5 bases and J by 4 bases, with 12 bases of the junction left unmatched. CDR3 size: 16 residues. In germline, CDR1 is SGHDT, CDR2 YYEEEE. This chain's CDR3 is CASRFKLGQGSTEAFF. Here the CDR3 DNA reads TGTGCCAGCAGGTTTAAGCTAGGACAGGGGTCCACTGAAGCTTTCTTT.

This clone was counted a few times. V gene TRBV4-1 combines with J gene TRBJ1-1; D remains ambiguous. CDR3 length: 17 residues. Germline V CDR1 and CDR2: MGHRA, YSYEKL. Deletions cut 4 bases from V and 6 bases from J, with 24 bases between. CDR3 DNA: TGCGCCAGCAGCCTCCGTGTGTTGTCCGAGGCCCGGGCTGAAGCTTTCTTT. Translated, it gives CASSLRVLSEARAEAFF.

This chain joins TRBV11-2 and TRBJ1-1, with 8 bases lining up with TRBD1. This CDR3 is built from 14 residues. Per the germline V gene, CDR1 is SGHAT and CDR2 is FQNNGV. The junction had 4 bases not matched to a gene; V was cut back by 3 bases and J by 4 bases. The CDR3 region is CASSLDRAGTEAFF. The CDR3 DNA follows: TGTGCCAGCAGCTTGGACAGGGCGGGCACTGAAGCTTTCTTT.

The V gene is TRBV10-3, the J gene TRBJ1-2; weak D call: TRBD1 (5 bases). Trimming removed 6 bases from V and 0 bases from J, with 8 bases in between. The CDR3 is 13 amino acids. The germline V gene encodes CDR1 ENHRY and CDR2 SYGVKD. CDR3 amino acids: CAIRDNSNYGYTF. As DNA, the CDR3 is TGTGCCATCAGGGACAACTCTAACTATGGCTACACCTTC.

The chain's CDR3 is CASSFEGNYGYTF. Written as DNA, the CDR3 is TGTGCCAGCAGCTTCGAGGGCAACTATGGCTACACCTTC. The V gene is TRBV5-8, the J gene TRBJ1-2; no definite D call. V shed 2 bases and J shed 2 bases, with 7 bases lying between them. CDR1 SGHTS and CDR2 YDEGEE come from the germline V gene. This CDR3 has 13 residues.

The CDR3 loop is CASNPRLSNQPQHF. The CDR3 DNA reads TGTGCCAGCAATCCCAGGCTTAGCAATCAGCCCCAGCATTTT. The chain couples TRBV2 to TRBJ1-5; no reliable D call. The CDR3 is 14 amino acids. The germline CDR1 and CDR2 sequences are SNHLY and FYNNEI. Trimming stripped 7 bases from V and 0 bases from J, with 10 bases between.

The rearrangement links TRBV28 to TRBJ2-2; 8 nucleotides line up with TRBD2. Germline V gives CDR1 MDHEN, CDR2 SYDVKM. V trimming: 2 bases; J trimming: 7 bases; junction bases outside the gene matches: 15. The CDR3 extends over 18 amino acids. The CDR3 reads CASSLPHGGRGGIGELFF. In DNA, the CDR3 is TGTGCCAGCAGTTTACCCCACGGTGGTCGCGGGGGGATCGGGGAGCTGTTTTTT.

A single count supports this clone. The chain links TRBV9 to TRBJ2-1, with D hard to call. Germline assignment: CDR1 SGDLS and CDR2 YYNGEE. V dropped 0 bases and J dropped 6 bases, with 7 bases sitting between them. The CDR3 length is 13 residues. This CDR3 reads CASSVGTANEQFF. The CDR3 nucleotides are TGTGCCAGCAGCGTAGGTACAGCCAATGAGCAGTTCTTC.

This chain uses TRBV5-1 with TRBJ1-1; D unresolved. Germline lookup yields CDR1 SGHRS and CDR2 YFSETQ. The V end was cut by 5 bases, the J end by 5 bases, with 7 bases between. The CDR3 length is 11 residues. Here the CDR3 reads CASSSRTEAFF. The CDR3 DNA is TGCGCCAGCAGTAGTCGGACTGAAGCTTTCTTT.

V is TRBV5-1 and J is TRBJ1-4; D perhaps matches TRBD1 (5 bases). CDR1 is SGHRS and CDR2 is YFSETQ in the germline V gene. V lost 0 bases, J lost 6 bases, and 12 bases lay in between. The CDR3 length is 15 residues. The CDR3: CASSLGITGDEKLFF. The DNA of the CDR3 is TGCGCCAGCAGCTTGGGGATTACGGGGGATGAAAAACTGTTTTTT.

The V call is TRBV2, the J call TRBJ2-7, with TRBD1 matching over 8 bases. J was trimmed by 6 bases and V by 9 bases; bases with no gene match: 4. CDR3 length: 11 residues. Germline V gene data show CDR1 as SNHLY and CDR2 as FYNNEI. CDR3 DNA sequence: TGTGCCAGTAGACAGGGGAGCGAGCAGTACTTC. This sequence encodes CASRQGSEQYF.

The CDR3 loop is CASSDGRNHYYNEQFF. The CDR3 nucleotides are TGTGCCAGCAGTGATGGCAGAAACCACTACTACAATGAGCAGTTCTTC. The V call is TRBV6-1, the J call TRBJ2-1; no definite D call. Per germline, CDR1 MNHNS and CDR2 SASEGT. Trimming removed 3 bases from V and 3 bases from J, with 15 bases in between. The CDR3 extends over 16 amino acids.

This clone has only a few counts. The rearrangement links TRBV6-5 to TRBJ1-5; TRBD1 agrees at 8 bases. J gave up 1 base and V 5 bases, and 4 bases lay outside the gene matches. Germline V gene lookup returns CDR1 MNHEY and CDR2 SVGAGI. CDR3 length: 15 amino acids. CDR3 protein: CASSRTGSSNQPQHF. CDR3 in DNA: TGTGCCAGCAGTCGGACAGGGTCGAGCAATCAGCCCCAGCATTTT.

Note on this clone: The junction does not match germline at one end; this may be a read error. This chain connects TRBV28 to TRBJ2-3; no clear D gene. Per the germline V gene, CDR1 is MDHEN and CDR2 is SYDVKM. This CDR3 contains 13 residues. This chain's CDR3 is CASSLPSPDAQYF. In nucleotides, the CDR3 is TGTGCCAGCAGTTTACCCTCCCCAGATGCGCAGTATTTT.